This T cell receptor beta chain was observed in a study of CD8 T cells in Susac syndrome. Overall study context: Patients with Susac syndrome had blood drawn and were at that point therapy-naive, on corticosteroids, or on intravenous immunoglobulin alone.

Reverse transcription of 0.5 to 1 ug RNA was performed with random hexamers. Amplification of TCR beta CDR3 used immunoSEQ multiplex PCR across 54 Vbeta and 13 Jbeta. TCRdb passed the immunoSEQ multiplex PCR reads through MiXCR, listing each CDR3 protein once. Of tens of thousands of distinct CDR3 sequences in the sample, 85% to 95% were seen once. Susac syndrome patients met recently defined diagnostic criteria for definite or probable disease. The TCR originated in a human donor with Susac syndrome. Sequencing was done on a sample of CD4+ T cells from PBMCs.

CDR3 protein: CASSVRGSGTEAFF. The CDR3 nucleotides are TGTGCCAGCAGCGTACGGGGGTCGGGCACTGAAGCTTTCTTT. The chain employs TRBV2 and TRBJ1-1; D is perhaps TRBD1 (5 bases). This CDR3 region has 14 residues. Germline lookup yields CDR1 SNHLY and CDR2 FYNNEI. V was shortened by 6 bases and J by 4 bases, with 15 bases between the two germline ends. The whole variable domain, remainder taken from reference TRBV2 and TRBJ1-1, is EPEVTQTPSHQVTQMGQEVILRCVPISNHLYFYWYRQILGQKVEFLVSFYNNEISEKSEIFDDQFSVERPDGSNFTLKIRSTKLEDSAMYFCASSVRGSGTEAFFGQGTRLTVV.